This entry concerns a single T cell receptor (beta chain). This entry is derived from a study of control samples from healthy donors and cancer patients. The CDR3 runs to 17 residues. Trimming cost V 0 bases and J 7 bases; bases outside gene matches: 9. Germline assignment: CDR1 SGHTA and CDR2 FQGTGA. Clones were sequenced by immunoSEQ multiplex PCR, and TCRdb holds only the in-frame ones, with some missing. The repertoire includes about 59,000 clones, 92% of them detected once, and about 1.7% sits in the top ten. Material for sequencing was PBMCs. The receptor's source is a man aged 35 to 55 with colorectal cancer. The rearrangement uses TRBV7-3 and TRBJ2-2; 9 nucleotides agree with TRBD2. The DNA for the CDR3 is TGTGCCAGCAGCTTAACCCCCAGCGGGGGGCCGGACGGGGAGCTGTTTTTT. Translating it yields CASSLTPSGGPDGELFF.